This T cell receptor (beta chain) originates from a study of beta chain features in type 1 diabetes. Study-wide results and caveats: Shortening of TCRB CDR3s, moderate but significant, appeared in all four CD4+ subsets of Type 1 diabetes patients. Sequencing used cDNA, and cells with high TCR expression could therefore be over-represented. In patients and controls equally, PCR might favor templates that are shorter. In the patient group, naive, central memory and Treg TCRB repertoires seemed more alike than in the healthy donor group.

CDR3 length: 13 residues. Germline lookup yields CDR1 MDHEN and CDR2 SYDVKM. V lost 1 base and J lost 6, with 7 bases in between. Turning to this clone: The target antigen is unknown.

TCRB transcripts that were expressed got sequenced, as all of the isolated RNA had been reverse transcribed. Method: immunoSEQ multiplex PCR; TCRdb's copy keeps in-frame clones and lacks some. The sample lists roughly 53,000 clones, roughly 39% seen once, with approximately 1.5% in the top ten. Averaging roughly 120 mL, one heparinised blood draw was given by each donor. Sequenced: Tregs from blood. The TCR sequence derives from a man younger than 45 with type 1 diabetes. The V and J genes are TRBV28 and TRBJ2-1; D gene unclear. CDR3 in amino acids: CASSLFPGNEQFF. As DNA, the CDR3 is TGTGCCAGCAGTTTATTTCCGGGCAATGAGCAGTTCTTC.